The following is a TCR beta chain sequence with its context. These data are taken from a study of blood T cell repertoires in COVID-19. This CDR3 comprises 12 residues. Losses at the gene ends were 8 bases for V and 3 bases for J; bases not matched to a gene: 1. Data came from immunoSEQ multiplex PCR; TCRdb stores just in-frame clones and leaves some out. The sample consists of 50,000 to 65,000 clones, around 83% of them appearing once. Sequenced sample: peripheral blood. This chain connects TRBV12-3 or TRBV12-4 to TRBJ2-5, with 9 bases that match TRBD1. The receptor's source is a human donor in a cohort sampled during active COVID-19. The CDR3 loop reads CASRDREETQYF. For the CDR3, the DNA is TGTGCCAGCCGGGACAGGGAAGAGACCCAGTACTTC.